The source of this TCR beta chain is a study of blood T cell repertoires in COVID-19. Study-level information: Donors in the United States, Italy and Spain gave samples during acute or convalescent COVID-19.

This clone appeared a single time. The authors' processing: Estimates of nucleated cell counts were drawn from the amplification of reference gene primers. Generated by immunoSEQ multiplex PCR, the TCRdb table keeps only in-frame clones and is missing some. Clonal size and the V and J genes are those of that table, whereas D and trimming came from the DNA. The sample has approximately 290,000 clones, roughly 90% seen once. Germline trimming cut 5 bases from V and 1 base from J; bases unmatched to any gene: 12. Per the germline V gene, CDR1 is MNHNY and CDR2 is SVGAGI (reference sequence). The CDR3 is 19 amino acids.

The chain links TRBV6-6 to TRBJ2-6; 9 bases match TRBD1. This receptor was taken from a woman in her late teens or twenties with acute COVID-19. The sequenced sample was PBMCs or T cells enriched from blood (not recorded which). CDR3 DNA: TGTGCCAGCAGTCAATTGCCGGGACAGGGTCTATCTGGGGCCAACGTCCTGACTTTC. It encodes CASSQLPGQGLSGANVLTF.